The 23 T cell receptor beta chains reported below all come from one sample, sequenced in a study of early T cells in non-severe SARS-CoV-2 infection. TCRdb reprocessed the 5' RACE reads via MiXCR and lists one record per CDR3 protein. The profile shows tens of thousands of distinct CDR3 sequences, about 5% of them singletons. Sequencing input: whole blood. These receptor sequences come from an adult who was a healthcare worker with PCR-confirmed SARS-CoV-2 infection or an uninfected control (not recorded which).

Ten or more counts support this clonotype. This CDR3 reads CSARSITGPRETQYF. CDR3 nucleotide sequence: TGCAGTGCTAGGAGCATAACAGGCCCGCGAGAGACCCAGTACTTC. This chain connects TRBV20-1 to TRBJ2-5; D may be TRBD1 (5 bases). The germline CDR1 and CDR2 sequences are DFQATT and SNEGSKA (reference sequence). Trimming removed 3 bases at V and 4 bases at J, with 18 bases between. The CDR3 totals 15 residues.

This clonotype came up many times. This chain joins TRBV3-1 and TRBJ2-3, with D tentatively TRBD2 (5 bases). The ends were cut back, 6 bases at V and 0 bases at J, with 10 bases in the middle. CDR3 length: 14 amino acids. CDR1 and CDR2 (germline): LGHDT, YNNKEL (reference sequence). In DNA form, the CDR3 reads TGTGCCAGCAGGGTTAGAGGGAGCACAGATACGCAGTATTTT. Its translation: CASRVRGSTDTQYF.

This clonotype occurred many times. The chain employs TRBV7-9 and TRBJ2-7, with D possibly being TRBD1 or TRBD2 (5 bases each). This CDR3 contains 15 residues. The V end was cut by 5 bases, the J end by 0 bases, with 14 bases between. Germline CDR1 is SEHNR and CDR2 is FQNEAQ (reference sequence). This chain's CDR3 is CASSRLGDRSYEQYF. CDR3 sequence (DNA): TGTGCCAGCAGCCGCCTGGGGGACCGCTCCTACGAGCAGTACTTC.

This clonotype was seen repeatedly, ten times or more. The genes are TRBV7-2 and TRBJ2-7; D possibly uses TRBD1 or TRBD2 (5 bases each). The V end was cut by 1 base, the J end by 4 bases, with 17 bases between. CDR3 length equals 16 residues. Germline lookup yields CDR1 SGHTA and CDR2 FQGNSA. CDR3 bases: TGTGCCAGCAGCTTAGTTGCTCCTAGTTGGGGGTACGAGCAGTACTTC. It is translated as CASSLVAPSWGYEQYF.

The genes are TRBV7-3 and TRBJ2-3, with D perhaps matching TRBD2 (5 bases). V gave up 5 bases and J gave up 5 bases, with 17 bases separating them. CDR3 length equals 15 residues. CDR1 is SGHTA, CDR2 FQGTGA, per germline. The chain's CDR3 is CASSPSGSRGDTQYF. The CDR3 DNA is TGTGCCAGCAGCCCCTCCGGATCCCGGGGAGATACGCAGTATTTT. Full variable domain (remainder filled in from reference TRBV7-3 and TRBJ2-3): GAGVSQTPSNKVTEKGKYVELRCDPISGHTALYWYRQSLGQGPEFLIYFQGTGAADDSGLPNDRFFAVRPEGSVSTLKIQRTERGDSAVYLCASSPSGSRGDTQYFGPGTRLTVL.

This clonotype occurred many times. The CDR3: CASRGGGNTGELFF. CDR3 bases: TGCGCCAGCAGAGGCGGAGGGAACACCGGGGAGCTGTTTTTT. This rearrangement joins TRBV5-1 to TRBJ2-2; D is possibly TRBD2 (5 bases). Looked up from germline, CDR1 is SGHRS and CDR2 is YFSETQ. CDR3 length: 14 amino acids. V lost 5 bases, J lost 1 base, and 9 bases lay in between.

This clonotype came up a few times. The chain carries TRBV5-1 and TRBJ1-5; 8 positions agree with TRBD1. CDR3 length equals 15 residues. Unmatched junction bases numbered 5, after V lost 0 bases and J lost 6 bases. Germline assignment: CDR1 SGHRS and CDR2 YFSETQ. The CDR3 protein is CASSLARGLGQPQHF. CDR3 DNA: TGCGCCAGCAGCTTGGCCAGGGGGCTAGGTCAGCCCCAGCATTTT.

The CDR3 is CASSDPPELGEKLFF. The CDR3 DNA follows: TGTGCCAGCAGTGATCCCCCCGAGCTGGGGGAAAAACTGTTTTTT. This rearrangement joins TRBV25-1 to TRBJ1-4; D remains ambiguous. The CDR3 is 15 amino acids. Germline V lookup: CDR1 MGHDK, CDR2 SYGVNS. V lost 3 bases and J 8 bases, leaving 16 bases between the germline ends.

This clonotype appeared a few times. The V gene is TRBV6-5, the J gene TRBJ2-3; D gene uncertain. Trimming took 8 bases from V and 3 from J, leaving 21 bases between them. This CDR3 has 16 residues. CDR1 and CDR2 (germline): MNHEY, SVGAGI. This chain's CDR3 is CASSLQPLPATDTQYF. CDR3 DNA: TGTGCCAGCTCTCTTCAGCCCCTCCCGGCTACAGATACGCAGTATTTT.

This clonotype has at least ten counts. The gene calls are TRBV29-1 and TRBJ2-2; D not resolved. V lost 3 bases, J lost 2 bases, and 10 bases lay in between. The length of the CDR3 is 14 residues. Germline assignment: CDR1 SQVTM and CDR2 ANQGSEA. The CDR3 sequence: CSVEGQENTGELFF. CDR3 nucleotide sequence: TGCAGCGTTGAGGGTCAGGAAAACACCGGGGAGCTGTTTTTT.

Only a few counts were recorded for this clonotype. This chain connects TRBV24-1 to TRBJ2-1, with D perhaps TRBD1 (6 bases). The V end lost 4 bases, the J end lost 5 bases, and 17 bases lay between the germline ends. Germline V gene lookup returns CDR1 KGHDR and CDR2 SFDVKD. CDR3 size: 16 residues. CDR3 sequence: CATSDLEGGWDNEQFF. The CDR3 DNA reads TGTGCCACCAGTGACCTCGAAGGGGGTTGGGACAATGAGCAGTTCTTC.

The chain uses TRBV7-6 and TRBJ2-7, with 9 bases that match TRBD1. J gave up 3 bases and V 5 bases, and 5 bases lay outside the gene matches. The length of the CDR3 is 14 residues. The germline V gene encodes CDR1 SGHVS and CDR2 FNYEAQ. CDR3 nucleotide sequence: TGTGCCAGCAGCCTAACAGGGGGCCACTACGAGCAGTACTTC. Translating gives CASSLTGGHYEQYF.

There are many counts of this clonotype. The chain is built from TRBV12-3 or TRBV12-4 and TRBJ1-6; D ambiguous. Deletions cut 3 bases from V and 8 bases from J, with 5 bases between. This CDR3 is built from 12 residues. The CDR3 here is CASSFRYSPLHF. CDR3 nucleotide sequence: TGTGCCAGCAGTTTCAGATATTCACCCCTCCACTTT.

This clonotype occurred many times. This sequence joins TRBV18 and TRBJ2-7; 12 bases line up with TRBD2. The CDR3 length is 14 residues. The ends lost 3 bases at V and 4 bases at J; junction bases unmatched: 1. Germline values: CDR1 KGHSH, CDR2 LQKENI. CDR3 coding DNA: TGTGCCAGCTCACCGCTAGCGGGAGGGTACGAGCAGTACTTC. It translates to CASSPLAGGYEQYF.

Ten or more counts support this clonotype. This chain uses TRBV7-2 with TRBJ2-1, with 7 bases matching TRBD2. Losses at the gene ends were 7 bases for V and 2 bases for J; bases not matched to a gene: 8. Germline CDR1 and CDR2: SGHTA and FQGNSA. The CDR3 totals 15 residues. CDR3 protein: CASTLADYPYNEQFF. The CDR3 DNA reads TGTGCCAGCACCCTAGCGGACTACCCCTACAATGAGCAGTTCTTC.

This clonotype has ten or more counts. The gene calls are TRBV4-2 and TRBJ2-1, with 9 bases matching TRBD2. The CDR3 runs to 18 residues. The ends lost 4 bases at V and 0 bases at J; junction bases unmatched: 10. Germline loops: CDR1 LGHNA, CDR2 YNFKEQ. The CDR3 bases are TGTGCCAGCAGCCCGGCTAGCGGGGCACAATACTCCTACAATGAGCAGTTCTTC. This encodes CASSPASGAQYSYNEQFF.

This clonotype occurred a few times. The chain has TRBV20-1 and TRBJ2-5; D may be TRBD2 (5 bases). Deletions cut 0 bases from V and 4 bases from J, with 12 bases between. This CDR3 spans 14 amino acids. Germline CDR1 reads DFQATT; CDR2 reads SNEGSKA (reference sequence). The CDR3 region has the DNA TGCAGTGCTAGAGATATGAACGGACTAGAGACCCAGTACTTC. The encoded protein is CSARDMNGLETQYF.

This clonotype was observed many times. Here the CDR3 reads CASSLPAGGLETQYF. DNA for the CDR3: TGTGCCAGCAGTTTACCAGCGGGGGGGCTGGAGACCCAGTACTTC. The chain links TRBV28 to TRBJ2-5; TRBD2 agrees at 10 bases. The CDR3 extends over 15 amino acids. The V segment lost 2 bases and the J segment 5 bases; nucleotides outside the gene matches: 5. Per the germline V gene, CDR1 is MDHEN and CDR2 is SYDVKM.

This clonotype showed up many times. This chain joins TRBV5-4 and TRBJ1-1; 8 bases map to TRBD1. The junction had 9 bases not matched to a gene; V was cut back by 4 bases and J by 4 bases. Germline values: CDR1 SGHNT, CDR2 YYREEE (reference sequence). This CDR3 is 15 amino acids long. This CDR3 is CASSGNRGDSTEAFF. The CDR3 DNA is TGTGCCAGCAGCGGTAACAGGGGGGATAGCACTGAAGCTTTCTTT.

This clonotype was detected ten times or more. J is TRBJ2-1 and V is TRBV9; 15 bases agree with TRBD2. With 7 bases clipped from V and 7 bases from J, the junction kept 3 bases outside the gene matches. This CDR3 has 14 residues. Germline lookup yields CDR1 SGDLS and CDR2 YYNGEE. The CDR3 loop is CASGLAGGANEQFF. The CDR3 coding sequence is TGTGCCAGCGGACTAGCGGGAGGGGCGAATGAGCAGTTCTTC.

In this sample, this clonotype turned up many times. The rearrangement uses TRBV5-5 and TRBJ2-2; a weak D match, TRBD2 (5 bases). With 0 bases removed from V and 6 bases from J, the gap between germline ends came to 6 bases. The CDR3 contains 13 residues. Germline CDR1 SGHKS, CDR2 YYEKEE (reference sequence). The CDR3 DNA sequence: TGTGCCAGCAGCTTGGTGAGGGCCGGGGAGCTGTTTTTT. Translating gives CASSLVRAGELFF. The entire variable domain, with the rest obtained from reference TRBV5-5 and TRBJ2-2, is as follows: DAGVTQSPTHLIKTRGQQVTLRCSPISGHKSVSWYQQVLGQGPQFIFQYYEKEERGRGNFPDRFSARQFPNYSSELNVNALLLGDSALYLCASSLVRAGELFFGEGSRLTVL.

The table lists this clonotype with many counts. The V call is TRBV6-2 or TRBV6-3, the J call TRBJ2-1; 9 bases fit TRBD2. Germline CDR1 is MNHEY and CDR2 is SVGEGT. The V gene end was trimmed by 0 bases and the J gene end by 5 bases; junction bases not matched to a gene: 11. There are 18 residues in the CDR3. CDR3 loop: CASSYSPRGTSFHNEQFF. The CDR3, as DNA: TGTGCCAGCAGTTACTCCCCCCGCGGGACTAGCTTCCACAATGAGCAGTTCTTC.

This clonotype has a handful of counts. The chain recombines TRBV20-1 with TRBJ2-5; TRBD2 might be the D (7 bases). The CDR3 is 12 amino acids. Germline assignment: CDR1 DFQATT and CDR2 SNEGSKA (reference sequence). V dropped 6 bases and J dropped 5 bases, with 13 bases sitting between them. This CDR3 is CSAHRGAETQYF. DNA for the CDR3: TGCAGTGCCCACCGGGGGGCTGAGACCCAGTACTTC.